These T cell receptor beta chains were read from a single sample in a study of blood T cell repertoires in COVID-19. Generated by immunoSEQ multiplex PCR, the TCRdb table keeps only in-frame clones and is missing some. The sample shows some 140,000 clones, roughly 83% of them seen only once. The material sequenced was peripheral blood. The source is a woman aged 60 to 75 with COVID-19, enrolled during active disease. CDR3s leave out the opening cysteine and the closing phenylalanine or tryptophan. D genes are given only for firm matches.

D gene	V gene	CDR3 protein
NA	TRBV12-3/TRBV12-4	ASRSSGVNEQF
NA	TRBV19	ASSIGGQRGYT
NA	TRBV7-3	ASSPKHGGGNEQF
NA	TRBV7-2	ASSLGGGVNSPLH
TRBD2	TRBV12-5	ASGSPPRLAGANEQF
TRBD1	TRBV6-5	ASSIRDRGYEQY
TRBD1	TRBV19	ASSIPPTGPGRADTQY
NA	TRBV5-1	ASSLSTAMNTEAF
TRBD1	TRBV7-9	ASSTLGQGNTEAF
NA	TRBV30	AWSVSRGGLYNSPLH
TRBD1	TRBV19	ASSLRQGTNTEAF
NA	TRBV24-1	ATSDFPRSAEQF
NA	TRBV18	ASSEKETQY
NA	TRBV5-8	ASTSPRAGANVLT